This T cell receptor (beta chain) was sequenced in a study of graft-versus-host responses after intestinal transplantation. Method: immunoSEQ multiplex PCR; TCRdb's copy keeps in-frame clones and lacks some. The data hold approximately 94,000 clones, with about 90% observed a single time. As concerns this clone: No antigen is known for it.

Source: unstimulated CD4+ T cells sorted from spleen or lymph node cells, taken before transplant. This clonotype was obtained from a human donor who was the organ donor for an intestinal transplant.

The chain's CDR3 is CASSSRRGTSMVWQYF. The CDR3 bases are TGTGCCAGCAGTTCCCGTAGGGGGACTAGTATGGTTTGGCAGTACTTC. This chain links TRBV28 with TRBJ2-7; 8 bases are a match to TRBD2. J was trimmed by 9 bases and V by 4 bases; bases with no gene match: 17. The V gene's germline CDR1 is MDHEN and CDR2 SYDVKM. This CDR3 is 16 amino acids long.